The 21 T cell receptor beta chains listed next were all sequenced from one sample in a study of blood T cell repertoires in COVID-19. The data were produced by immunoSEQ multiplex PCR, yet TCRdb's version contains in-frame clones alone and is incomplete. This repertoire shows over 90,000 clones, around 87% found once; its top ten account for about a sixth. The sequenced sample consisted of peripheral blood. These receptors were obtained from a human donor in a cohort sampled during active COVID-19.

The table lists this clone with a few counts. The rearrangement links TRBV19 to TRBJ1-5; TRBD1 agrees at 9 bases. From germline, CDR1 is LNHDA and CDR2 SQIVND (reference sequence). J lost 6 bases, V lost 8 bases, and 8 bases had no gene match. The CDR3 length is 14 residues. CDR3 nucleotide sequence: TGTGCCAGTGAAAACAGGGGGCTACGTCAGCCCCAGCATTTT. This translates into CASENRGLRQPQHF.

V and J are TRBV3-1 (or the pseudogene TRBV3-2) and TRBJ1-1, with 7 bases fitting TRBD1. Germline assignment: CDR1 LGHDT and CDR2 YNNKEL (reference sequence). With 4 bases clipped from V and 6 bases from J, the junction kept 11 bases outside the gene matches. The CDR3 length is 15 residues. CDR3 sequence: CASSRDRVGTAEAFF. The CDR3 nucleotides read TGTGCCAGCAGCCGAGACAGGGTAGGTACGGCTGAAGCTTTCTTT.

The CDR3 here is CASSATGGTNNEQFF. The CDR3 DNA is TGTGCCAGCAGCGCGACAGGGGGAACTAACAATGAGCAGTTCTTC. V is TRBV9 and J is TRBJ2-1, with 9 positions matching TRBD1. The junction had 6 bases not matched to a gene; V was cut back by 3 bases and J by 5 bases. This CDR3 has 15 amino acids. Germline loops: CDR1 SGDLS, CDR2 YYNGEE.

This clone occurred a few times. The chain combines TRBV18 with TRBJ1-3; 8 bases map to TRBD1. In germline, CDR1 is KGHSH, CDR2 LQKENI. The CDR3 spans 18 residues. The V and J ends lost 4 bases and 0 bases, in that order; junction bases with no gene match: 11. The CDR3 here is CASSRDRSRQSSGNTIYF. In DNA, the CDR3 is TGTGCCAGCTCACGGGACAGGAGCAGACAAAGCTCTGGAAACACCATATATTTT.

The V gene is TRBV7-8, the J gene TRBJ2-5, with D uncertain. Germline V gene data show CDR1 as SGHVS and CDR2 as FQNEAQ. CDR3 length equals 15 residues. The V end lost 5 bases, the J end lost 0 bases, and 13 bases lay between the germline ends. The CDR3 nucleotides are TGTGCCAGCAGCCCTCGCGCAAGCCACCAAGAGACCCAGTACTTC. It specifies CASSPRASHQETQYF.

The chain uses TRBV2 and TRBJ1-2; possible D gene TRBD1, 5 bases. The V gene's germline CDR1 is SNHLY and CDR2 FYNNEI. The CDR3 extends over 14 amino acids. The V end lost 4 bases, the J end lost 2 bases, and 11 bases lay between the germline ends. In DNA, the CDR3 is TGTGCCAGCAGTGCCGGTCAGGGAAACTATGGCTACACCTTC. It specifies CASSAGQGNYGYTF.

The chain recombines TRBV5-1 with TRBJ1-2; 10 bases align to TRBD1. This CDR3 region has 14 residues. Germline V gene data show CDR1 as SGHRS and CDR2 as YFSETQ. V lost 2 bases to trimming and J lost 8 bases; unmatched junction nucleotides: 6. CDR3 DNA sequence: TGCGCCAGCAGCTTTCCGGGACAGGGGAAAGGCTACACCTTC. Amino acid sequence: CASSFPGQGKGYTF.

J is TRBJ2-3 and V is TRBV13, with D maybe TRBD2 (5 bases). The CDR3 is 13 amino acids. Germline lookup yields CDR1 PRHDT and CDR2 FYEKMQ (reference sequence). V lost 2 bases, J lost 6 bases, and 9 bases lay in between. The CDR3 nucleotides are TGTGCCAGCAGCTTACCTAGCCTGGATACGCAGTATTTT. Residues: CASSLPSLDTQYF.

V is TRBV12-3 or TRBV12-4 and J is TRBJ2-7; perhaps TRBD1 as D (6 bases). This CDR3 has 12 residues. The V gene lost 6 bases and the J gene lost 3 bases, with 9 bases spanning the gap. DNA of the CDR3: TGTGCCAGCAGCCTGGACAGCTACGAGCAGTACTTC. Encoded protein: CASSLDSYEQYF.

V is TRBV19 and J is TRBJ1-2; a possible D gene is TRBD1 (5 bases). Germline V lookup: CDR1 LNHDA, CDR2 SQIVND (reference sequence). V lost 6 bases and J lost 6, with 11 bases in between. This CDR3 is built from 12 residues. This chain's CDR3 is CASSLGGNGYTF. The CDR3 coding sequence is TGTGCCAGTAGCTTGGGGGGAAATGGCTACACCTTC.

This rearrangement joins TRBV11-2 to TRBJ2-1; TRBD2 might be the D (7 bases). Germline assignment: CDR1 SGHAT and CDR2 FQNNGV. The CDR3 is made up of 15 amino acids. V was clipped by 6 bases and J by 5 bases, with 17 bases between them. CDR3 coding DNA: TGTGCCAGCAGTGCCCGGCGCGGGGGCAACAATGAGCAGTTCTTC. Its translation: CASSARRGGNNEQFF.

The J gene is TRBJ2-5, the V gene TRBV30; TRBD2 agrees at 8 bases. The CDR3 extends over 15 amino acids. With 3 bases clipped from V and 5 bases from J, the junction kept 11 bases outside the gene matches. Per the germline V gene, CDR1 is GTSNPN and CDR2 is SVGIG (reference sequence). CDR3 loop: CAWRDPMTSAETQYF. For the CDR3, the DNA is TGTGCCTGGAGGGACCCGATGACTAGCGCGGAGACCCAGTACTTC.

The CDR3 region is CASSKRQGNTEAFF. In DNA, the CDR3 is TGTGCCAGCAGCAAAAGACAGGGGAACACTGAAGCTTTCTTT. The chain links TRBV7-9 to TRBJ1-1; TRBD1 agrees at 7 bases. The CDR3 sequence is 14 residues long. Germline CDR1 and CDR2: SEHNR and FQNEAQ (reference sequence). Trimming at V came to 5 bases and at J to 1 base, leaving 4 bases not matched to a gene.

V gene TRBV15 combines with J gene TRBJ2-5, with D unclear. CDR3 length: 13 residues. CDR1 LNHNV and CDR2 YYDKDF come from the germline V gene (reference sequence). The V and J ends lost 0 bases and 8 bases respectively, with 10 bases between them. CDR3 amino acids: CATSRDRVRTQYF. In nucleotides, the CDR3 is TGTGCCACCAGCAGAGATCGAGTCCGCACCCAGTACTTC.

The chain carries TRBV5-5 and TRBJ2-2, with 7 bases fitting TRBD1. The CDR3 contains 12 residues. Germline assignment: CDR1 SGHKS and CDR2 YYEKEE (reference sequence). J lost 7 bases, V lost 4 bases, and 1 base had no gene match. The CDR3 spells CASSRDSGELFF. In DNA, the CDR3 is TGTGCCAGCAGCCGGGACAGCGGGGAGCTGTTTTTT.

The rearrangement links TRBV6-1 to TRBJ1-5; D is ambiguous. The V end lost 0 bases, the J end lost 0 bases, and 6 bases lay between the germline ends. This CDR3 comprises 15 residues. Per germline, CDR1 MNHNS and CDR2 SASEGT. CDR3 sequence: CASSEAGRSNQPQHF. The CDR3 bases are TGTGCCAGCAGTGAAGCGGGCCGTAGCAATCAGCCCCAGCATTTT.

For the CDR3, the DNA is TGTGCCAGCAGCCGGGACAGTCCTCTCCTAGGGCAGTACTTC. Translation gives CASSRDSPLLGQYF. The V and J genes are TRBV27 and TRBJ2-7; 7 nucleotides match TRBD1. Trimming removed 6 bases from V and 9 bases from J; junction bases left unmatched: 14. The CDR3 consists of 14 residues. Germline assignment: CDR1 MNHEY and CDR2 SMNVEV (reference sequence).

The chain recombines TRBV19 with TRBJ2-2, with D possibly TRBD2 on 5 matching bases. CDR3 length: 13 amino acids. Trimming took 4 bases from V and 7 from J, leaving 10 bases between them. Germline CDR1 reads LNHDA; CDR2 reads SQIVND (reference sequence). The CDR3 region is CASSTRANGELFF. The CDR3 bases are TGTGCCAGTAGTACGAGGGCGAACGGGGAGCTGTTTTTT.

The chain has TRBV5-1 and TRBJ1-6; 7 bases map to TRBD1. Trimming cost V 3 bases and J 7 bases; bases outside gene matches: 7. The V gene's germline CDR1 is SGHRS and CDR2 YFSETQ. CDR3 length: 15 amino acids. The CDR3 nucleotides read TGCGCCAGCAGCTCCGCCGGGACAGCAAATTCACCCCTCCACTTT. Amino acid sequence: CASSSAGTANSPLHF.

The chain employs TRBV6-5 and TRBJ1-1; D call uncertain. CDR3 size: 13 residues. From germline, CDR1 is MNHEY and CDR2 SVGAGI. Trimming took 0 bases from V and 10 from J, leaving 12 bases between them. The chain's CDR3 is CASSYSLAISAFF. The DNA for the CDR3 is TGTGCCAGCAGTTACTCGCTCGCTATTTCAGCTTTCTTT.

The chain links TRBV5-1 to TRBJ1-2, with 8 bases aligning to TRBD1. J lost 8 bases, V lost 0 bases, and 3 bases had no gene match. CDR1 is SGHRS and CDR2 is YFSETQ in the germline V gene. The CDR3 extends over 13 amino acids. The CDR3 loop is CASSLGGTGGYTF. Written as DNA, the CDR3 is TGCGCCAGCAGCTTGGGTGGGACAGGCGGCTACACCTTC. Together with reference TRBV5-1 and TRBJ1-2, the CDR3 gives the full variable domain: KAGVTQTPRYLIKTRGQQVTLSCSPISGHRSVSWYQQTPGQGLQFLFEYFSETQRNKGNFPGRFSGRQFSNSRSEMNVSTLELGDSALYLCASSLGGTGGYTFGSGTRLTVV.